The sequence of this T cell receptor beta chain was determined in a study of human T cells and chemical hapten exposure. TCRdb recomputed calls from the 5' RACE reads with MiXCR, one row per CDR3 protein. This table has about 140,000 distinct CDR3 sequences, 4.1% appearing once. Extraction of total RNA was performed on unfractionated whole blood. On this clonotype: A much more abundant neighbour one base away suggests this may be a read error.

This sequence was found in a female donor in good health.

As DNA, the CDR3 is TGCAGCGTTGTGGACAAAGTTAATGAAAAACTGTTTTTT. It codes for CSVVDKVNEKLFF. The V and J genes are TRBV29-1 and TRBJ1-4; a possible D gene is TRBD1 (5 bases). Germline loops: CDR1 SQVTM, CDR2 ANQGSEA. This CDR3 has 13 amino acids. V was clipped by 4 bases and J by 4 bases, with 10 bases between them.